In its sample, the clone carrying this T cell receptor beta chain was seen once. Its specificity is not known. 13 Jbeta primers and 60 Vbeta primers were used for the PCR. This table comes from immunoSEQ multiplex PCR, and its TCRdb copy is limited to in-frame clones, with some not included. Of 100,000 or so clones in the sample, 76% were seen once. The data were obtained in a study of cytomegalovirus exposure and HLA in healthy donors. Study findings and constraints: It was confirmed in vitro that a few of the CMV-associated chains were specific for CMV antigens. A previous analysis found most TCR beta V segments productive roughly 87% or roughly 30% of the time.

What was sequenced was PBMCs. The TCR was taken from a woman aged 45-59 years in good health and CMV-seropositive.

The chain's CDR3 is CASSSGLAGAGELFF. CDR3 nucleotide sequence: TGCGCCAGCAGCTCAGGACTAGCGGGAGCCGGGGAGCTGTTTTTT. The chain employs TRBV5-1 and TRBJ2-2; 13 bases are shared with TRBD2. The V segment lost 3 bases and the J segment 6 bases; nucleotides outside the gene matches: 2. Germline V gene lookup returns CDR1 SGHRS and CDR2 YFSETQ. There are 15 residues in the CDR3.